This T cell receptor (beta chain) originates from a study of persistence of HIV-infected CD4 T cells. General study results and limits: Compared with CD3/CD28-stimulated cells, CMV- and Gag-responding cells showed lower TCRbeta richness.

Anti-CD3/anti-CD28 beads served as a nonspecific positive control stimulus. Sorting of responding CD4+ T cells relied on upregulated CD40 ligand together with CD69. PBMCs were depleted of CD8+ T cells before stimulation. With respect to this clone: Its antigen remains unknown.

The immunoSEQ assay was version 4, run in survey mode. Assay used: immunoSEQ multiplex PCR; TCRdb lists only in-frame clones, some missing. This sample carries 45,000 or so clones, around 90% of them seen once, and the ten largest clones take 0.47%. The V end was cut by 11 bases, the J end by 8 bases, with 19 bases between. The germline V gene has CDR1 SNHLY and CDR2 FYNNEI. This CDR3 comprises 13 residues. The origin of this receptor is an adult woman with HIV who was CMV-seropositive. V usage is TRBV2 and J usage is TRBJ2-1; D is perhaps TRBD1 or TRBD2 (6 bases each). Material: CD4+ T cells sorted from PBMCs after approximately 19-hour stimulation, obtained from a patient who received antiretroviral therapy. The CDR3 loop reads CALRPGGHDEQFF. The CDR3 DNA reads as TGTGCCCTCCGCCCCGGGGGCCACGATGAGCAGTTCTTC.